Detailed here is one TCR beta chain. What it recognizes is unknown. This sample is part of a study of beta chain features in type 1 diabetes. Every isolated RNA sample was fully reverse transcribed, so sequencing captured expressed TCRB transcripts. Assay: immunoSEQ multiplex PCR; the TCRdb copy retains only in-frame clones and omits some. The sample contains 220,000 or so clones, 68% of which appear only once. CDR1 SGHNT and CDR2 YYREEE come from the germline V gene (reference sequence). The CDR3 contains 14 residues. V was pared by 4 bases and J by 6 bases, with 16 bases between. Study-wide findings and caveats: Type 1 diabetes patients had VDJ junctions that carried fewer insertions and more deletions. Sampled from patients, naive, central memory and Treg TCRB repertoires appeared more similar than those sampled from healthy donors.

The clonotype was recovered from a man aged 30-40 years in good health. The chain carries TRBV5-4 and TRBJ1-2; possible D gene TRBD1, 5 bases. The sample taken for sequencing was naive CD4+ T cells from blood. Written as DNA, the CDR3 is TGTGCCAGCAGCCCGGTTTCGGGGCGAGATGGCTACACCTTC. Translated, it gives CASSPVSGRDGYTF.